This T cell receptor beta chain came from a study of radiotherapy plus CTLA-4 blockade in lung cancer. Using immunoSEQ multiplex PCR, the repertoire was profiled, and TCRdb retains in-frame clones only, with some absent. The sample holds about 87,000 clones, about 87% seen once. Study outcomes and limitations: Dynamics of early blood T cell clones, together with interferon-beta, were reportedly the best predictors of response. Following radiotherapy plus ipilimumab, tumor-derived TCR clones expanded in the blood.

Chemo-refractory metastatic non-small-cell lung cancer patients were treated with focal radiation plus CTLA-4 blockade with ipilimumab. The CDR3 has 11 amino acids. Deletions cut 1 base from V and 6 bases from J, with 7 bases between. Germline-derived CDR1 and CDR2 are DFQATT and SNEGSKA (reference sequence). As regards this clone: Its antigen remains unidentified.

The sequencing used peripheral blood, collected from a patient treated with radiotherapy plus ipilimumab. J is TRBJ2-7 and V is TRBV20-1, with D uncertain. The source of this sequence is a human donor with non-small cell lung cancer that progressed on radiotherapy plus ipilimumab. The CDR3 spells CSARALLEQYF. The CDR3 DNA sequence: TGCAGTGCTAGAGCTTTACTCGAGCAGTACTTC.